The 17 T cell receptor beta chains in this list originate from one sample, sequenced in a study of shared clonotypes between healthy human individuals. The repertoire was sequenced with immunoSEQ multiplex PCR; TCRdb's copy has only in-frame clones and lacks some. The sample contains about 610,000 clones, roughly 97% of which appear only once. Sequences were obtained from naive CD4+ T cells sorted from blood. Subset described: CD45RA+ positively selected. The receptors originated from a woman in her 30s in good health.

V gene TRBV5-1 combines with J gene TRBJ2-3; 10 nucleotides line up with TRBD2. The germline CDR1 and CDR2 sequences are SGHRS and YFSETQ. V lost 9 bases to trimming and J lost 5 bases; unmatched junction nucleotides: 12. The CDR3 is 15 amino acids. The CDR3 DNA reads TGCGCCACCGCTACTAGCGGGACCTTGGGAGATACGCAGTATTTT. It encodes CATATSGTLGDTQYF.

The V call is TRBV4-2, the J call TRBJ1-6, with D maybe TRBD1 (6 bases). Trimming cost V 3 bases and J 9 bases, with 21 bases left between them. CDR3 length equals 17 residues. Germline V lookup: CDR1 LGHNA, CDR2 YNFKEQ. CDR3 bases: TGTGCCAGCAGCCAGGGGGGTTTACAGGGTTTCGGTTCACCCCTCCACTTT. Its translation: CASSQGGLQGFGSPLHF.

This clone was recorded only once. The chain carries TRBV5-1 and TRBJ1-1, with a tentative D call TRBD1 (5 bases). The V gene's germline CDR1 is SGHRS and CDR2 YFSETQ. This CDR3 region has 13 residues. V was clipped by 7 bases and J by 0 bases, with 10 bases between them. The CDR3 nucleotides read TGCGCCAGCGGGGGGACTGTGAACACTGAAGCTTTCTTT. Translating gives CASGGTVNTEAFF.

The rearrangement joins TRBV5-1 to TRBJ1-3; possibly TRBD1 for D (6 bases). The germline V gene has CDR1 SGHRS and CDR2 YFSETQ. The V end was cut by 3 bases, the J end by 0 bases, with 13 bases between. The CDR3 sequence is 16 residues long. The CDR3 nucleotides are TGCGCCAGCAGCTCAACGGGGGGCGACTCTGGAAACACCATATATTTT. Translation gives CASSSTGGDSGNTIYF.

This rearrangement joins TRBV19 to TRBJ2-3; maybe TRBD2 (6 bases). There are 17 residues in the CDR3. The V and J ends lost 3 bases and 2 bases respectively, with 18 bases between them. The germline V gene encodes CDR1 LNHDA and CDR2 SQIVND (reference sequence). The CDR3 here is CASSMGGLGGATDTQYF. The CDR3 nucleotides read TGTGCCAGTAGTATGGGAGGTCTGGGCGGAGCCACAGATACGCAGTATTTT.

The J gene is TRBJ1-2, the V gene TRBV18; D unclear. The ends were cut back, 3 bases at V and 4 bases at J, with 6 bases in the middle. CDR1 and CDR2 from the germline V gene are KGHSH and LQKENI. This CDR3 is built from 12 residues. CDR3 in amino acids: CASSPDGYGYTF. The CDR3 region has the DNA TGTGCCAGCTCACCTGACGGCTATGGCTACACCTTC. The full variable domain, its missing parts supplied by reference TRBV18 and TRBJ1-2, is NAGVMQNPRHLVRRRGQEARLRCSPMKGHSHVYWYRQLPEEGLKFMVYLQKENIIDESGMPKERFSAEFPKEGPSILRIQQVVRGDSAAYFCASSPDGYGYTFGSGTRLTVV.

The J gene is TRBJ2-5, the V gene TRBV7-9, with 11 nucleotides matching TRBD2. Germline V gene data show CDR1 as SEHNR and CDR2 as FQNEAQ (reference sequence). This CDR3 is built from 16 residues. The V gene end was trimmed by 8 bases and the J gene end by 4 bases; junction bases not matched to a gene: 12. The CDR3 reads CASRLAGGPGGETQYF. The CDR3 nucleotides are TGTGCCAGCCGGCTAGCGGGAGGCCCGGGGGGAGAGACCCAGTACTTC. Combining the CDR3 with reference TRBV7-9 and TRBJ2-5 gives the whole variable domain DTGVSQNPRHKITKRGQNVTFRCDPISEHNRLYWYRQTLGQGPEFLTYFQNEAQLEKSRLLSDRFSAERPKGSFSTLEIQRTEQGDSAMYLCASRLAGGPGGETQYFGPGTRLLVL.

CDR3 coding DNA: TGTGCCAGCACCTCGGGACAGAAGAAATACGAGCAGTACTTC. Protein: CASTSGQKKYEQYF. The genes are TRBV27 and TRBJ2-7, with 7 bases identical to TRBD1. V lost 7 bases, J lost 4 bases, and 10 bases stayed unmatched. The length of the CDR3 is 14 residues. Germline loops: CDR1 MNHEY, CDR2 SMNVEV (reference sequence).

This sequence joins TRBV28 and TRBJ2-5; D might be TRBD1 or TRBD2, each matching 5 bases. Germline CDR1 reads MDHEN; CDR2 reads SYDVKM. The V end was cut by 3 bases, the J end by 4 bases, with 15 bases between. The CDR3 spans 15 residues. DNA for the CDR3: TGTGCCAGCAGTTTCACCGGGACCTTTGGAGAGACCCAGTACTTC. It specifies CASSFTGTFGETQYF.

This chain joins TRBV29-1 and TRBJ2-1; D may match TRBD1 or TRBD2 (6 bases each). V was pared by 7 bases and J by 6 bases, with 25 bases between. This CDR3 is 16 amino acids long. Germline V CDR1 and CDR2: SQVTM, ANQGSEA. CDR3 sequence (DNA): TGCAGCGCCTCTCGAACCGGGCCGAGGGGGGCCAATGAGCAGTTCTTC. Translating gives CSASRTGPRGANEQFF.

Note on this clone: The sample holds other DNA sequences that translate to the same CDR3. The chain joins TRBV28 to TRBJ1-5; no reliable D call. V was shortened by 1 base and J by 6 bases, with 4 bases between the two germline ends. The CDR3 runs 12 residues. Germline assignment: CDR1 MDHEN and CDR2 SYDVKM. CDR3 protein: CASSLYGQPQHF. CDR3 in DNA: TGTGCCAGCAGTTTATATGGTCAGCCCCAGCATTTT.

J is TRBJ1-6 and V is TRBV28, with D possibly matching TRBD1 (5 bases). CDR3 length: 18 residues. The germline V and J ends were trimmed by 1 base and 0 bases, with 13 bases remaining between them. Germline values: CDR1 MDHEN, CDR2 SYDVKM. In DNA form, the CDR3 reads TGTGCCAGCAGTTTATCATCAGGGCTAAGCTCCTATAATTCACCCCTCCACTTT. Its translation is CASSLSSGLSSYNSPLHF.

In DNA form, the CDR3 reads TGCAGTGCTATTCCGCGGTGGACCCAGTACTTC. Protein product: CSAIPRWTQYF. The chain employs TRBV20-1 and TRBJ2-5; D remains unclear. CDR3 length: 11 residues. Germline V gives CDR1 DFQATT, CDR2 SNEGSKA (reference sequence). The V gene lost 4 bases and the J gene lost 7 bases, with 10 bases spanning the gap.

The chain carries TRBV5-8 and TRBJ1-1, with 9 nucleotides matching TRBD1. V was clipped by 3 bases and J by 4 bases; unmatched bases: 4. The CDR3 covers 14 residues. CDR1 and CDR2 (germline): SGHTS, YDEGEE. The CDR3 nucleotides read TGTGCCAGCAGCTGGGGGACAGGGTCCACTGAAGCTTTCTTT. Translated, it gives CASSWGTGSTEAFF.

The V and J genes are TRBV7-3 and TRBJ2-2, with D possibly being TRBD2 (6 bases). The CDR3 spans 16 residues. Germline V lookup: CDR1 SGHTA, CDR2 FQGTGA. Between the trimmed V and J ends, which lost 4 bases and 0 bases, there was a span of 12 bases. Written as DNA, the CDR3 is TGTGCCAGCAGCTCCGGCGGGACCACGAACACCGGGGAGCTGTTTTTT. It is translated as CASSSGGTTNTGELFF.

V is TRBV29-1 and J is TRBJ2-1, with D maybe TRBD1 (6 bases). Deletions cut 8 bases from V and 8 bases from J, with 19 bases between. Germline lookup yields CDR1 SQVTM and CDR2 ANQGSEA. The CDR3 has 13 amino acids. This CDR3 reads CSSRDTSGYEQFF. CDR3 sequence (DNA): TGCAGCAGCCGGGACACCTCTGGGTATGAGCAGTTCTTC.

This rearrangement joins TRBV19 to TRBJ2-7, with 7 bases that match TRBD1. CDR1 and CDR2 (germline): LNHDA, SQIVND (reference sequence). The V and J ends lost 8 bases and 0 bases, in that order; junction bases with no gene match: 4. The CDR3 spans 13 residues. The CDR3, as DNA: TGTGCCAGTCGACAGGGCATCTCCTACGAGCAGTACTTC. It yields the protein CASRQGISYEQYF.